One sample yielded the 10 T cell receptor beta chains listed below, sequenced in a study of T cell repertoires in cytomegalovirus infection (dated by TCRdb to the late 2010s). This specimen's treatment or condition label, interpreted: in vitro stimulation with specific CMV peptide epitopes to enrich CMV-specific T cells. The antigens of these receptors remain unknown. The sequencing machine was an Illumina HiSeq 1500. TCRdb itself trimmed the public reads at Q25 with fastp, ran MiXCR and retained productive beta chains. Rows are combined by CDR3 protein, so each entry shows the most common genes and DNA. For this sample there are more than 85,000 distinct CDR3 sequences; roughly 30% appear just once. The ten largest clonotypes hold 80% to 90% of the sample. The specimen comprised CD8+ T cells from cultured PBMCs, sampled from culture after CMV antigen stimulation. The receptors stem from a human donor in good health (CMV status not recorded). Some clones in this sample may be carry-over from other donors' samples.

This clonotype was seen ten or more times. CDR3 sequence (DNA): TGTGCCAGCAGCCCCTCGGATAGCGGGGTTCCCTACGAGCAGTACTTC. This encodes CASSPSDSGVPYEQYF. The V call is TRBV7-8, the J call TRBJ2-7; 8 bases are a match to TRBD2. Trimming at V came to 5 bases and at J to 2 bases, leaving 11 bases not matched to a gene. The CDR3 runs to 16 residues. Germline V gene data show CDR1 as SGHVS and CDR2 as FQNEAQ.

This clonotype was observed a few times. The CDR3 nucleotides read TGTGCCAGCAGCTTATTCCCCCCGACTCAGAACACCGGGGAGCTGTTTTTT. Translating it yields CASSLFPPTQNTGELFF. The chain employs TRBV13 and TRBJ2-2; D uncertain. The germline V gene encodes CDR1 PRHDT and CDR2 FYEKMQ (reference sequence). V lost 2 bases, J lost 1 base, and 14 bases lay in between. The CDR3 extends over 17 amino acids.

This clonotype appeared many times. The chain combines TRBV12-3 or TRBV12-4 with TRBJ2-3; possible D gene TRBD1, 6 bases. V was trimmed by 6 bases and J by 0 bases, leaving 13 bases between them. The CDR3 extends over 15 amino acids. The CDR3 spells CASRGDTLSTDTQYF. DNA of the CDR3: TGTGCCAGCAGGGGGGACACTTTGAGCACAGATACGCAGTATTTT.

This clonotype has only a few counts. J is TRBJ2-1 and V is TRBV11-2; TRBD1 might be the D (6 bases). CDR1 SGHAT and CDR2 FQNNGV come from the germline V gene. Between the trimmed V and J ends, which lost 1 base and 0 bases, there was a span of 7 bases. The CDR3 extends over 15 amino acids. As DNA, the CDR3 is TGTGCCAGCAGCTTAGCCAGGGGCTCCTACAATGAGCAGTTCTTC. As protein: CASSLARGSYNEQFF. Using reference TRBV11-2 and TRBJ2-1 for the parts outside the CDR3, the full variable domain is EAGVAQSPRYKIIEKRQSVAFWCNPISGHATLYWYQQILGQGPKLLIQFQNNGVVDDSQLPKDRFSAERLKGVDSTLKIQPAKLEDSAVYLCASSLARGSYNEQFFGPGTRLTVL.

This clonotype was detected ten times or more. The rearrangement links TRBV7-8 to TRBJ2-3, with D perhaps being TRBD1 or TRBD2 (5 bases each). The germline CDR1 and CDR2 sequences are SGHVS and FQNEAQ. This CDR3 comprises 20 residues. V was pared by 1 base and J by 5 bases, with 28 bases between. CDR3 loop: CASSLESTGHPWVSGDTQYF. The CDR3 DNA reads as TGTGCCAGCAGCTTAGAGTCTACGGGGCACCCTTGGGTGTCTGGAGATACGCAGTATTTT.

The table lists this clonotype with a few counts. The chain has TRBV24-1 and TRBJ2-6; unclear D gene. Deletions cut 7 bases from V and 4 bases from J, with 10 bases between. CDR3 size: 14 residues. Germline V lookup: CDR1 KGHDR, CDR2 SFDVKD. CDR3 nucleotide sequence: TGTGCCACCAGCCCCGGGTACGGGGCCAACGTCCTGACTTTC. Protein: CATSPGYGANVLTF.

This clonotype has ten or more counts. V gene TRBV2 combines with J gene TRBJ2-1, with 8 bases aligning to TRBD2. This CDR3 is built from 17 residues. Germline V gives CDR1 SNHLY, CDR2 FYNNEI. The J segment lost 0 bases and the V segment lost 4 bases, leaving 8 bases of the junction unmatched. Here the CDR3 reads CASSGLAQTDSYNEQFF. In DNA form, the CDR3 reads TGTGCCAGCAGTGGACTAGCGCAGACCGACTCCTACAATGAGCAGTTCTTC.

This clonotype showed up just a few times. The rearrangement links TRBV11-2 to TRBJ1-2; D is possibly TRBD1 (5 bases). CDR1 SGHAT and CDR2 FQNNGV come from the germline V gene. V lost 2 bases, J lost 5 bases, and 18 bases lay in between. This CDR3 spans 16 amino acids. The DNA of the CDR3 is TGTGCCAGCAGCTTATCTCGGGGGTTGAGTCTATATGGCTACACCTTC. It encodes CASSLSRGLSLYGYTF.

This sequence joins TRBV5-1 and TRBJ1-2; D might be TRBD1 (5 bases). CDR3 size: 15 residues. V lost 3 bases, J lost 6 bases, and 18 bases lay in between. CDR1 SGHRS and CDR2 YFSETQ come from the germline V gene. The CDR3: CASSSSVGQVDGYTF. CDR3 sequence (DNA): TGCGCCAGCAGCTCGTCTGTGGGGCAGGTAGATGGCTACACCTTC.

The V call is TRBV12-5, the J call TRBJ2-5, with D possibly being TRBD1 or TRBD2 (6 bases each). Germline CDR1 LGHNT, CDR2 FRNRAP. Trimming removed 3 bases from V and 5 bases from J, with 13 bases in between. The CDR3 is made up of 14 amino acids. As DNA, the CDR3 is TGTGCTAGTGGTTTTTGGGGGGCGGAGGAGACCCAGTACTTC. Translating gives CASGFWGAEETQYF.